Listed here are 24 T cell receptor beta chains from one sample, sequenced in a study of blood T cells in healthy people across ages (dated by TCRdb to 2015 to 2017). Libraries came from 5' RACE. Sequenced using an Illumina HiSeq 2500. A second PCR of about 7 to 12 cycles was run with a J-beta primer mix and a sample-barcoded 5' primer. Using fastp at Q25 and MiXCR, TCRdb reprocessed the public reads and kept productive beta chains. When rows share a CDR3 protein, they turn into one entry using the most common DNA and genes. The sample table records about a million distinct CDR3 sequences; roughly 51% of these occur just once. Jointly, the top ten make up around 21% of the sample. Sequences were obtained from blood. The receptors here all came from a woman between 55 and 75 years old in good health.

V usage is TRBV27 and J usage is TRBJ2-6; D not resolved. CDR1 is MNHEY, CDR2 SMNVEV, per germline (reference sequence). V was shortened by 1 base and J by 2 bases, with 9 bases between the two germline ends. This CDR3 is built from 16 residues. The CDR3 DNA reads as TGTGCCAGCAGTTTATTATTGGTTGCTGGGGCCAACGTCCTGACTTTC. This gives the protein CASSLLLVAGANVLTF.

The chain uses TRBV27 and TRBJ2-1; D is ambiguous. V lost 3 bases and J 0 bases, leaving 9 bases between the germline ends. Germline CDR1 reads MNHEY; CDR2 reads SMNVEV (reference sequence). This CDR3 has 15 amino acids. The CDR3 DNA follows: TGTGCCAGCAGTTTCAGGCCAAGCTCCTACAATGAGCAGTTCTTC. Encoded protein: CASSFRPSSYNEQFF.

A few counts support this clonotype. The germline gene is not matched at one end of the junction; a read error may be the cause. V usage is TRBV5-1 and J usage is TRBJ2-7; possibly TRBD1 or TRBD2 for D (5 bases each). The CDR3 sequence is 14 residues long. Germline V gives CDR1 SGHRS, CDR2 YFSETQ. DNA for the CDR3: TGCGCCAGCAGCGTGGGACCGGCCTCCGACGAGCAGTACTTC. Residues: CASSVGPASDEQYF.

This clonotype appeared once. The rearrangement links TRBV28 to TRBJ1-1; D possibly corresponds to TRBD1 (6 bases). The germline V gene encodes CDR1 MDHEN and CDR2 SYDVKM. Trimming shortened V by 5 bases and J by 1 base, and 11 bases separated the two germline ends. This CDR3 contains 14 residues. CDR3 sequence: CASSIDRPNTEAFF. The CDR3 nucleotides read TGTGCCAGCAGTATCGACAGGCCGAACACTGAAGCTTTCTTT.

The V gene is TRBV4-2, the J gene TRBJ2-5; 10 nucleotides match TRBD2. The J call could be wrong; TRBJ2-7 is a better fit for the DNA end. The CDR3 contains 19 residues. The germline gives CDR1 LGHNA, CDR2 YNFKEQ. The chain's CDR3 is CASSQVVRGSGRNRYEQYF. CDR3 sequence (DNA): TGTGCCAGCAGCCAAGTCGTACGGGGTAGCGGGAGGAACCGATACGAGCAGTACTTC.

This rearrangement joins TRBV27 to TRBJ2-1; TRBD1 matches 7 bases. Looked up from germline, CDR1 is MNHEY and CDR2 is SMNVEV (reference sequence). The CDR3 sequence is 17 residues long. With 3 bases clipped from V and 5 bases from J, the junction kept 13 bases outside the gene matches. CDR3 coding DNA: TGTGCCAGCAGTTTCGGCCGATTGACAGGGCGGAACAATGAGCAGTTCTTC. Protein sequence: CASSFGRLTGRNNEQFF.

This clonotype came up a few times. The chain employs TRBV6-5 and TRBJ1-1; D remains unclear. Trimming left V 4 bases short and J 1 base short, with 7 bases between. CDR1 is MNHEY, CDR2 SVGAGI, per germline. The CDR3 is 13 amino acids. Written as DNA, the CDR3 is TGTGCCAGCAGTTCCTACCGGAACACTGAAGCTTTCTTT. Amino acids: CASSSYRNTEAFF.

The rearrangement links TRBV20-1 to TRBJ2-3, with D perhaps TRBD2 (5 bases). V was shortened by 4 bases and J by 4 bases, with 18 bases between the two germline ends. Germline CDR1 reads DFQATT; CDR2 reads SNEGSKA (reference sequence). The CDR3 spans 15 residues. For the CDR3, the DNA is TGCAGTGCTACAATCGGACCCATCGGGGCAGATACGCAGTATTTT. Protein sequence: CSATIGPIGADTQYF.

There are many counts of this clonotype. An end of the junction does not agree with germline; a read error may underlie this. Here the CDR3 DNA reads TGTGCCAGCAGCTTATTCCCGTTGAGCGAGCAGTACTTC. This translates into CASSLFPLSEQYF. The V call is TRBV27, the J call TRBJ2-7; no firm D call. This CDR3 contains 13 residues. Per germline, CDR1 MNHEY and CDR2 SMNVEV (reference sequence).

The chain employs TRBV7-8 and TRBJ2-5; TRBD2 matches at 9 bases. With the DNA end fitting TRBJ2-7 better, the J assignment may be wrong. This CDR3 spans 16 amino acids. Per the germline V gene, CDR1 is SGHVS and CDR2 is FQNEAQ. CDR3: CASSLVGTSLFTEQYF. The CDR3 coding sequence is TGTGCCAGCAGCTTAGTGGGGACTAGCCTATTTACCGAGCAGTACTTC.

The chain recombines TRBV11-2 with TRBJ1-3; a possible D gene is TRBD1 (5 bases). V gave up 3 bases and J gave up 6 bases, with 21 bases separating them. The CDR3 length is 17 residues. The V gene's germline CDR1 is SGHAT and CDR2 FQNNGV. CDR3 sequence reads: CASSLRLLLSGLNTIYF. CDR3 DNA sequence: TGTGCCAGCAGCTTGCGCCTACTCCTTTCGGGGCTAAACACCATATATTTT.

This clonotype showed up just a few times. The genes are TRBV29-1 and TRBJ2-7; D is uncertain. This CDR3 has 13 amino acids. Germline V gene sequence: CDR1 SQVTM, CDR2 ANQGSEA. Between the trimmed V and J ends, which lost 4 bases and 6 bases, there was a span of 16 bases. The CDR3 sequence: CSVVYTGTGEQYF. CDR3 DNA sequence: TGCAGCGTTGTGTATACGGGTACTGGCGAGCAGTACTTC.

The sample holds a few counts of this clonotype. This chain's CDR3 is CASSLQQGYTEAFF. CDR3 DNA sequence: TGTGCCAGCAGTTTGCAACAGGGCTACACTGAAGCTTTCTTT. The chain recombines TRBV12-3 or TRBV12-4 with TRBJ1-1, with D tentatively TRBD1 (6 bases). The CDR3 extends over 14 amino acids. Trimming took off 3 bases at V and 3 bases at J, with 11 bases between the two ends.

The rearrangement links TRBV24-1 to TRBJ2-5; D may be TRBD1 (8 bases). Germline values: CDR1 KGHDR, CDR2 SFDVKD. The CDR3 totals 12 residues. The V and J ends lost 7 bases and 11 bases respectively, with 16 bases between them. CDR3 residues: CATRQGGDEQYF. CDR3 bases: TGTGCCACCAGACAGGGGGGGGATGAGCAGTACTTC.

The DNA of the CDR3 is TGTGCCATCGGGACGGAAATTAACTATGGCTACACCTTC. Protein: CAIGTEINYGYTF. V usage is TRBV10-3 and J usage is TRBJ1-2; tentatively, D is TRBD1 (5 bases). Trimming took off 8 bases at V and 1 base at J, with 11 bases between the two ends. CDR3 length: 13 amino acids. Germline V gene data show CDR1 as ENHRY and CDR2 as SYGVKD.

The CDR3 DNA follows: TGTGCCAGCTCTGGGGGGGCCGGGTGGACGTACAATGAGCAGTTCTTC. Its translation: CASSGGAGWTYNEQFF. The chain couples TRBV6-1 to TRBJ2-1; weak D call: TRBD2 (7 bases). V was pared by 8 bases and J by 4 bases, with 21 bases between. CDR1 and CDR2 (germline): MNHNS, SASEGT. The CDR3 runs 16 residues.

The chain is built from TRBV7-9 and TRBJ2-7; 7 bases agree with TRBD2. The germline V gene has CDR1 SEHNR and CDR2 FQNEAQ (reference sequence). V lost 0 bases and J lost 0; bases outside the gene matches: 11. The CDR3 is 18 residues long. The CDR3 region is CASSLALLLADGSYEQYF. In nucleotides, the CDR3 is TGTGCCAGCAGCTTAGCGCTTCTCCTAGCGGACGGCTCCTACGAGCAGTACTTC.

This clonotype appeared a few times. CDR3 coding DNA: TGTGCCAGCAGTTCGACGCCGGGACAGAAAACTGAAGCTTTCTTT. This codes for CASSSTPGQKTEAFF. The rearrangement uses TRBV27 and TRBJ1-1; TRBD1 aligns across 7 bases. Per the germline V gene, CDR1 is MNHEY and CDR2 is SMNVEV (reference sequence). The V gene end was trimmed by 4 bases and the J gene end by 5 bases; junction bases not matched to a gene: 10. The length of the CDR3 is 15 residues.

In this sample, this clonotype turned up a few times. The rearrangement uses TRBV4-1 and TRBJ2-1; TRBD2 is a possible D gene (6 bases). The CDR3 has 16 amino acids. CDR1 is MGHRA, CDR2 YSYEKL, per germline. V lost 1 base, J lost 9 bases, and 19 bases lay in between. CDR3 DNA: TGCGCCAGCAGCCAAGGTAGCCGGAGGGCTGATGGTGAGCAGTTCTTC. This gives the protein CASSQGSRRADGEQFF.

This chain joins TRBV7-2 and TRBJ2-7, with 10 bases matching TRBD2. The CDR3 covers 15 residues. CDR1 is SGHTA and CDR2 is FQGNSA in the germline V gene. J gave up 2 bases and V 6 bases, and 7 bases lay outside the gene matches. The CDR3 region has the DNA TGTGCCAGCAGTAAACTAGCGGGGACTACCTACGAGCAGTACTTC. This encodes CASSKLAGTTYEQYF.

The V gene is TRBV20-1, the J gene TRBJ1-1, with a tentative D call TRBD1 (5 bases). The V gene lost 1 base and the J gene lost 1 base, with 16 bases spanning the gap. Germline loops: CDR1 DFQATT, CDR2 SNEGSKA (reference sequence). The CDR3 is made up of 16 amino acids. CDR3 loop: CSARGVLGRANTEAFF. CDR3 coding DNA: TGCAGTGCTAGAGGGGTTTTGGGCAGGGCGAACACTGAAGCTTTCTTT.

The gene calls are TRBV30 and TRBJ2-3; TRBD2 matches at 11 bases. This CDR3 region has 17 residues. Trimming took 1 base from V and 4 from J; bases not matched to a gene: 10. Per germline, CDR1 GTSNPN and CDR2 SVGIG (reference sequence). The CDR3 loop reads CAWSEGLLAGVADTQYF. The CDR3 DNA reads as TGTGCCTGGAGTGAAGGCCTACTAGCGGGAGTGGCAGATACGCAGTATTTT.

The sample holds a few counts of this clonotype. The chain joins TRBV29-1 to TRBJ2-7; a possible D gene is TRBD1 (6 bases). The CDR3 runs 14 residues. V shed 6 bases and J shed 3 bases, with 18 bases lying between them. Germline-derived CDR1 and CDR2 are SQVTM and ANQGSEA. CDR3 sequence (DNA): TGCAGCGTAGCTTCCACAGGGATCCGCTACGAGCAGTACTTC. Protein sequence: CSVASTGIRYEQYF.

With respect to this clonotype: At one of its ends the junction is not consistent with the germline gene, which may arise from a read error. The chain carries TRBV20-1 and TRBJ2-1; 9 positions match TRBD2. Germline CDR1 and CDR2: DFQATT and SNEGSKA (reference sequence). The CDR3 has 15 residues. This CDR3 is CSVREAGGSYNEQFF. Written as DNA, the CDR3 is TGCAGTGTTAGAGAAGCGGGGGGTTCCTACAATGAGCAGTTCTTC.